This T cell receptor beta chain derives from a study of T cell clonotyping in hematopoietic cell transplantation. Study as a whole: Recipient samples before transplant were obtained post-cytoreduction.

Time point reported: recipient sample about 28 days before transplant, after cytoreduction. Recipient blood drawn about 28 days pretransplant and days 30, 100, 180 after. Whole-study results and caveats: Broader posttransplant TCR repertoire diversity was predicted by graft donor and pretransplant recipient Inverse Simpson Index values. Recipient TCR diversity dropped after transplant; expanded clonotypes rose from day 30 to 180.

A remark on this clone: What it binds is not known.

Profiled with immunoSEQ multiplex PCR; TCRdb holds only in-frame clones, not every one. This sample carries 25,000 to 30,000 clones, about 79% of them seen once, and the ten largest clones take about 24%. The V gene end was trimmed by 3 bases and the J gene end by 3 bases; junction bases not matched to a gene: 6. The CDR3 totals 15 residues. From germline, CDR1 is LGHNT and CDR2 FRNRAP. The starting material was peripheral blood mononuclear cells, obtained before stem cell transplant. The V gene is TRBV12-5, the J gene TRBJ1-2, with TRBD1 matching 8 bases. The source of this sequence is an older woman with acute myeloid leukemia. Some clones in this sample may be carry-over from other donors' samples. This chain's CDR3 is CASGFPTTGDYGYTF. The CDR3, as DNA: TGTGCTAGTGGTTTCCCAACGACAGGGGACTATGGCTACACCTTC.